This T cell receptor beta chain was observed in a study of T cell responses to AZD1222 COVID-19 vaccine. As for the study in general: Pooled samples include second doses given at about 4 or 12 weeks. Overall study results and limits: Sampling captured repertoires only after the peak T cell response. Targets within unmutated variant regions were reportedly found for nearly half of spike-specific TCRs. White British donors predominated, females outnumbered males, and clonal diversity was possibly underestimated.

With respect to this clone: What it binds is not known.

CDR3 length: 18 amino acids. The V gene's germline CDR1 is MDHEN and CDR2 SYDVKM. V shed 5 bases, J shed 6 bases, and the junction held 18 bases outside the gene matches. Some clones are missing from TCRdb's copy, which holds only in-frame ones; the method was immunoSEQ multiplex PCR. The table records about 88,000 clones, 92% of them present only once. The receptor was derived from an adult in good health. This chain connects TRBV28 to TRBJ2-3; 9 positions agree with TRBD2. Sequenced here: peripheral blood, sampled on day 0 of AZD1222 vaccination. CDR3: CASSRGGGSGRRTDTQYF. CDR3 coding DNA: TGTGCCAGCAGTCGCGGGGGGGGTAGCGGGAGAAGAACGGATACGCAGTATTTT.